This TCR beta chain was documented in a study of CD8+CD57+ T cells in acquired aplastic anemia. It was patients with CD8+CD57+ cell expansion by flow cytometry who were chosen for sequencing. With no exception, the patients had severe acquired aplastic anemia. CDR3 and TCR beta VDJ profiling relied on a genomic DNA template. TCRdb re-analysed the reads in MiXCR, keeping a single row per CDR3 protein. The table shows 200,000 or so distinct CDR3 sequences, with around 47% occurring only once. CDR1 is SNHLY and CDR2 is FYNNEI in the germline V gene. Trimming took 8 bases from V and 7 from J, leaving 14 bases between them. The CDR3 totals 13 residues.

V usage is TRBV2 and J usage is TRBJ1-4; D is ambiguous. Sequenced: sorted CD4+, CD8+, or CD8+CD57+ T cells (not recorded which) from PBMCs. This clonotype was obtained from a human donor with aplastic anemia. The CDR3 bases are TGTGCCAGCGGTAATGGGCAGATTGAAAAACTGTTTTTT. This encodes CASGNGQIEKLFF.